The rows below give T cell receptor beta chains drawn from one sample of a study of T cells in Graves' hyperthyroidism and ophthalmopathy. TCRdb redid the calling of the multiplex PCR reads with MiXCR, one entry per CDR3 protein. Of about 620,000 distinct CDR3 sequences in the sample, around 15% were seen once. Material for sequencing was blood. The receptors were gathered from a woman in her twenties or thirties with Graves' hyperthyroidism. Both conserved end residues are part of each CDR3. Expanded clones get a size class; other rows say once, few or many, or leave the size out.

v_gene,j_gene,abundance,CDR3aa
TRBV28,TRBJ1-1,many,CASLTLMNTEAFF
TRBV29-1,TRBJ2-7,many,CSVEVGGAGEQYF
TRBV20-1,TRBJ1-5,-,CSARRRRVSNQPQHF
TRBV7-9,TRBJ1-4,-,CASNLGVMTGEELFF
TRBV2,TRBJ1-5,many,CASSEYGGNQPQHF
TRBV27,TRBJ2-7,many,CASSEGTGRSYEQYF
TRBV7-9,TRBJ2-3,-,CASSSGPITDTRYF
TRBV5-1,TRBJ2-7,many,CASSLGDRGPYEQYF
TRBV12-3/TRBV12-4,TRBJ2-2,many,CASSTRTGWTGELFF
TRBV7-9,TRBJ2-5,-,CASSNGLAGDKKGAQYF
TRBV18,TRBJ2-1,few,CASSLGTSSYNEQLF
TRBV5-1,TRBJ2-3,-,CASNQRTSGGTDTQYF